These T cell receptor beta chains were read from a single sample in a study of T cell repertoires in cytomegalovirus infection. TCRdb reprocessed the reads with MiXCR, giving one entry per CDR3 protein. The sample includes 400,000 to 550,000 distinct CDR3 sequences, around 10% of them seen just once. The sequencing input was PBMCs. The source is a human donor in good health (CMV status not recorded). Some clones in this sample may be carry-over from other donors' samples. CDR3s include the opening cysteine and the closing phenylalanine or tryptophan. D genes are given only for firm matches. Size values are once, few and many counts, or a class for expanded clones, and some rows have none.

>-|many|TRBV6-5|TRBJ2-3
CASSFSGSGMVPDTQYF
TGTGCCAGCAGTTTCTCGGGTTCGGGCATGGTACCAGATACGCAGTATTTT
>TRBD2|many|TRBV29-1|TRBJ2-1
CSVRTSAYNEQFF
TGCAGCGTCAGGACTAGCGCCTACAATGAGCAGTTCTTC
>-|-|TRBV27|TRBJ1-1
CASRGVGNTEAFF
TGTGCCAGCCGAGGAGTAGGGAACACTGAAGCTTTCTTT
>TRBD1|many|TRBV7-9|TRBJ2-5
CASSARQGIRGETQYF
TGTGCCAGCAGCGCCCGACAGGGGATAAGGGGAGAGACCCAGTACTTC
>TRBD1|few|TRBV20-1|TRBJ2-3
CSAPPSQGNTDTQYF
TGCAGTGCTCCCCCCTCACAGGGGAACACAGATACGCAGTATTTT
>-|many|TRBV11-3|TRBJ2-2
CASSFGGIKAGELFF
TGTGCCAGCAGCTTTGGGGGTATAAAAGCCGGGGAGCTGTTTTTT
>-|-|TRBV12-3/TRBV12-4|TRBJ1-4
CASRPDRLSWGEKLFF
TGTGCCAGCAGGCCAGACAGGCTCTCCTGGGGTGAAAAACTGTTTTTT
>-|many|TRBV2|TRBJ2-1
CASKRLYNEQFF
TGTGCCAGCAAGCGGCTCTACAATGAGCAGTTCTTC
>TRBD1|few|TRBV29-1|TRBJ1-6
CSARQGYNSPLHF
TGCAGCGCTCGACAGGGCTATAATTCACCCCTCCACTTT
>-|many|TRBV28|TRBJ2-2
CASSFLEGLNTGELFF
TGTGCCAGCAGTTTTTTGGAGGGATTGAACACCGGGGAGCTGTTTTTT
>TRBD2|many|TRBV29-1|TRBJ2-3
CSVVAGGLDTQYF
TGCAGCGTTGTAGCGGGGGGCCTGGATACGCAGTATTTT
>TRBD1|-|TRBV18|TRBJ2-7
CASSSPIGTGNYEQYF
TGTGCCAGCTCATCCCCGATCGGGACAGGGAACTACGAGCAGTACTTC
>-|many|TRBV11-1|TRBJ2-3
CASSLEIDTQYF
TGTGCCAGCAGCTTAGAAATAGATACGCAGTATTTT
>TRBD2|many|TRBV7-9|TRBJ2-5
CASSATSGSRETQYF
TGTGCCAGCAGCGCAACTAGCGGGAGTAGGGAGACCCAGTACTTC
>-|many|TRBV5-5|TRBJ1-3
CASSLLQGPSSGNTIYF
TGTGCCAGCAGCTTGCTACAGGGCCCTAGCTCTGGAAACACCATATATTTT
>TRBD2|-|TRBV27|TRBJ2-3
CASMSWASGGTDTQYF
TGTGCCAGCATGTCGTGGGCTAGCGGGGGCACAGATACGCAGTATTTT
>TRBD1|-|TRBV7-2|TRBJ2-7
CASSLGGTGGVAYEQYF
TGTGCCAGCAGCTTAGGGGGGACAGGAGGGGTTGCCTACGAGCAGTACTTC
>-|many|TRBV20-1|TRBJ2-7
CSARLGAYEQYF
TGCAGTGCTAGGCTAGGAGCCTACGAGCAGTACTTC
>-|-|TRBV4-1|TRBJ1-1
CASSQEERGVEAFF
TGCGCCAGCAGCCAAGAGGAACGGGGGGTTGAAGCTTTCTTT
>TRBD2|few|TRBV20-1|TRBJ2-3
CSARDSLAGFTDTQYF
TGCAGTGCTAGAGATTCGCTAGCGGGGTTCACAGATACGCAGTATTTT
>TRBD2|few|TRBV5-1|TRBJ2-1
CASSLEGLPYNEQFF
TGCGCCAGCAGCTTGGAGGGACTACCGTACAATGAGCAGTTCTTC
>TRBD1|-|TRBV4-2|TRBJ2-1
CASSQGWALGDRVSDEQFF
TGTGCCAGCAGCCAAGGTTGGGCTTTGGGGGACAGGGTCAGCGATGAGCAGTTCTTC
>-|few|TRBV5-1|TRBJ2-1
CASSLGAVRSYLNEQFF
TGCGCCAGCAGCTTGGGGGCAGTTCGGTCCTACCTCAATGAGCAGTTCTTC
>-|many|TRBV7-8|TRBJ1-1
CASSLVPGTSNTEAFF
TGTGCCAGCAGCTTAGTCCCGGGAACCTCGAACACTGAAGCTTTCTTT
>TRBD2|-|TRBV11-2|TRBJ2-3
CASSTPGTSGRQSTDTQYF
TGTGCCAGCAGCACGCCCGGGACTAGCGGGAGGCAAAGCACAGATACGCAGTATTTT
>-|-|TRBV5-1|TRBJ1-1
CASSPRGGPGRTEAFF
TGCGCCAGCAGCCCCCGGGGGGGCCCGGGGAGGACTGAAGCTTTCTTT
>-|many|TRBV12-3/TRBV12-4|TRBJ1-1
CASSRATEAFF
TGTGCCAGCAGTAGAGCCACTGAAGCTTTCTTT
>TRBD2|-|TRBV19|TRBJ2-1
CASSIPGTSGSYDEQFF
TGTGCCAGTAGTATCCCTGGGACTAGCGGGAGTTATGATGAGCAGTTCTTC
>TRBD2|few|TRBV11-3|TRBJ2-1
CASSFGGTSADNEQFF
TGTGCCAGCAGCTTCGGCGGGACTAGCGCAGACAATGAGCAGTTCTTC
>TRBD2|many|TRBV20-1|TRBJ2-3
CSARDWRESTDTQYF
TGCAGTGCTAGAGATTGGCGGGAGAGCACAGATACGCAGTATTTT
>-|many|TRBV11-1|TRBJ2-6
CASSLSPVGANVLTF
TGTGCCAGCAGCTTATCCCCGGTTGGGGCCAACGTCCTGACTTTC
>-|few|TRBV7-3|TRBJ2-3
CASSLKGGRAADTQYF
TGTGCCAGCAGCTTAAAGGGGGGCCGTGCGGCAGATACGCAGTATTTT
>-|few|TRBV2|TRBJ2-2
CARAGDGELFF
TGTGCCAGGGCCGGGGACGGGGAGCTGTTTTTT
>TRBD1|-|TRBV27|TRBJ2-7
CASSLVQGAGEQYF
TGTGCCAGCAGTTTAGTACAGGGGGCCGGGGAGCAGTACTTC
>TRBD1|many|TRBV7-9|TRBJ1-3
CASSFPDRGGGNTIYF
TGTGCCAGCAGCTTCCCAGACAGGGGAGGAGGAAACACCATATATTTT
>-|few|TRBV6-5|TRBJ1-4
CASSYLDFRGSNEKLFF
TGTGCCAGCAGTTACCTTGACTTCAGGGGTTCTAATGAAAAACTGTTTTTT
>-|many|TRBV7-9|TRBJ1-1
CASSGRVAGTEAFF
TGTGCCAGCAGCGGCAGGGTAGCAGGGACTGAAGCTTTCTTT
>-|many|TRBV7-6|TRBJ1-1
CASSLEAGATEAFF
TGTGCCAGCAGCTTAGAAGCCGGGGCCACTGAAGCTTTCTTT
>TRBD2|-|TRBV20-1|TRBJ2-3
CSAAGSTDTQYF
TGCAGTGCAGCGGGGAGCACAGATACGCAGTATTTT
>-|many|TRBV12-3/TRBV12-4|TRBJ1-5
CASSPGRFQPQHF
TGTGCCAGCAGTCCTGGACGTTTTCAGCCCCAGCATTTT
>-|few|TRBV5-1|TRBJ2-7
CASSLGPPEEQYF
TGCGCCAGCAGCTTGGGACCACCTGAAGAGCAGTACTTC
>-|many|TRBV20-1|TRBJ2-3
CSARKASAADTQYF
TGCAGTGCTAGAAAGGCTAGTGCAGCAGATACGCAGTATTTT
>-|-|TRBV5-4|TRBJ1-6
CASSLVGSSYNSPLHF
TGTGCCAGCAGCTTAGTGGGGAGCTCCTATAATTCACCCCTCCACTTT
>TRBD1|many|TRBV5-6|TRBJ1-2
CASSNGGQIIPYGYTF
TGTGCCAGCAGCAATGGGGGACAGATAATACCCTATGGCTACACCTTC
>-|-|TRBV15|TRBJ1-1
CATSIQGTGTEAFF
TGTGCCACCAGCATTCAGGGGACGGGGACTGAAGCTTTCTTT
>-|-|TRBV27|TRBJ2-1
CASSITSSSYNEQFF
TGTGCCAGCAGTATCACTAGCTCCTCCTACAATGAGCAGTTCTTC
>-|many|TRBV10-3|TRBJ1-5
CAISESMGLLNQPQHF
TGTGCCATCAGTGAGTCGATGGGACTTCTCAATCAGCCCCAGCATTTT
>-|few|TRBV25-1|TRBJ1-5
CASSEWGNNQPQHF
TGTGCCAGCAGTGAGTGGGGAAACAATCAGCCCCAGCATTTT
>-|many|TRBV28|TRBJ1-5
CASSLGLPTPQHF
TGTGCCAGCAGTTTGGGACTCCCCACGCCCCAGCATTTT
>TRBD2|few|TRBV10-3|TRBJ2-1
CAINGLAGGTEQFF
TGTGCCATCAACGGACTAGCGGGGGGCACTGAGCAGTTCTTC
>-|few|TRBV12-3/TRBV12-4|TRBJ1-1
CASESGFASFF
TGTGCCAGCGAATCGGGGTTTGCTTCTTTCTTT
>-|many|TRBV6-5|TRBJ1-1
CASSYSKARLNTEAFF
TGTGCCAGCAGTTACTCGAAGGCCAGACTGAACACTGAAGCTTTCTTT
>TRBD2|few|TRBV9|TRBJ2-3
CASESGRVSTDTQYF
TGTGCCAGCGAAAGCGGGAGGGTTAGCACAGATACGCAGTATTTT
>-|many|TRBV27|TRBJ1-2
CASSSLKKNSGYGYTF
TGTGCCAGCAGTAGTCTTAAGAAGAATTCGGGGTATGGCTACACCTTC
>TRBD1|few|TRBV10-3|TRBJ2-5
CAISTTGTQRETQYF
TGTGCCATCAGCACGACAGGGACACAAAGAGAGACCCAGTACTTC